The sequence of this TCR beta chain was determined in a study of blood T cells in healthy people across ages. The wider study: Template switching recovered approximately one barcoded beta molecule for every two T cells.

This clonotype was seen more than once but under ten times. The CDR3 sequence is 15 residues long. Germline V gives CDR1 KGHSH, CDR2 LQKENI. The V gene end was trimmed by 5 bases and the J gene end by 5 bases; junction bases not matched to a gene: 9. A second PCR of about 7 to 11 cycles used a sample-barcoded 5' primer and a J-beta primer mix. TCRdb reprocessed the 5' RACE reads with MiXCR, giving one entry per CDR3 protein. The sample includes almost 1 million distinct CDR3 sequences, just over 50% of them seen just once. Each donor had about 10 milliliters of peripheral blood drawn. This chain joins TRBV18 and TRBJ2-1; 7 bases agree with TRBD2. Sequencing was done on a sample of blood. The clonotype originates from a woman in her sixties in good health. The CDR3 loop is CASSGSGGRNNEQFF. CDR3 bases: TGTGCCAGCTCAGGCTCCGGCGGGAGAAACAATGAGCAGTTCTTC.